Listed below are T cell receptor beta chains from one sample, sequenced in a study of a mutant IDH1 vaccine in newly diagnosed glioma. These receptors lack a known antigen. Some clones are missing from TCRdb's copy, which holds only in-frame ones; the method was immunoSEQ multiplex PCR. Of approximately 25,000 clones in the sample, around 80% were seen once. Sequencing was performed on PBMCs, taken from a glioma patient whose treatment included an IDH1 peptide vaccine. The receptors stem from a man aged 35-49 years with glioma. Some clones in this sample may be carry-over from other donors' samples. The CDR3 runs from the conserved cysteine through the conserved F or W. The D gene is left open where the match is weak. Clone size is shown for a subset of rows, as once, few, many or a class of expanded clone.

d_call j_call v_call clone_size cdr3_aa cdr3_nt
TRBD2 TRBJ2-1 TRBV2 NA CANSQSGGLAAYNEQFF TGTGCCAACTCACAAAGTGGGGGACTAGCGGCGTACAATGAGCAGTTCTTC
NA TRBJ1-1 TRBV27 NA CASSQRTNTEAFF TGTGCCAGCAGCCAACGCACGAACACTGAAGCTTTCTTT
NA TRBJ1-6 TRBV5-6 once CASSSPPGTGSPLHF TGTGCCAGCAGCTCCCCACCAGGGACTGGATCACCCCTCCACTTT
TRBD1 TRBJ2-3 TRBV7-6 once CASSFRTGVAGDTQYF TGTGCCAGCAGCTTCCGGACAGGCGTCGCCGGAGATACGCAGTATTTT
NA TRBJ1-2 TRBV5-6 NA CASSPRGGYGYTF TGTGCCAGCAGCCCACGGGGAGGGTATGGCTACACCTTC
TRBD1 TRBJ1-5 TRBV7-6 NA CASSPRPGGEPQHF TGTGCCAGCAGCCCCCGACCAGGGGGGGAGCCCCAGCATTTT
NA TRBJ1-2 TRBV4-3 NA CASSRLPGNGYTF TGCGCCAGCAGCCGTCTCCCGGGGAATGGCTACACCTTC
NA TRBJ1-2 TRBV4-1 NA CASSLKERDISDGYTF TGCGCCAGCAGCCTAAAGGAGCGCGACATCTCGGATGGCTACACCTTC
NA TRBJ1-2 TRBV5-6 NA CASSLAGNYGYTF TGTGCCAGCAGCTTGGCCGGAAACTATGGCTACACCTTC
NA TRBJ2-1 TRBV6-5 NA CASSYGQVAYNEQFF TGTGCCAGCAGTTACGGGCAGGTAGCCTACAATGAGCAGTTCTTC
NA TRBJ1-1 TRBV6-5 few CASSYSWGTEAFF TGTGCCAGCAGTTACTCATGGGGTACTGAAGCTTTCTTT
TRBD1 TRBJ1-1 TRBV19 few CASSRRTGVEAFF TGTGCCAGTAGTCGCCGGACAGGGGTTGAAGCTTTCTTT
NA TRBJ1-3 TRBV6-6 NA CASSYEQALSGNTIYF TGTGCCAGCAGTTACGAGCAGGCCCTCTCTGGAAACACCATATATTTT
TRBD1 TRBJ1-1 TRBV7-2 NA CASSVRQGNEAFF TGTGCCAGCAGCGTAAGACAGGGAAATGAAGCTTTCTTT
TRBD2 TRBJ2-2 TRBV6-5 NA CASSYSITGGVGELFF TGTGCCAGCAGTTACTCGATTACGGGAGGAGTGGGGGAGCTGTTTTTT
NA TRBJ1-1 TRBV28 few CASSLSGRGPNTEAFF TGTGCCAGCAGTTTAAGTGGCAGGGGACCGAACACTGAAGCTTTCTTT
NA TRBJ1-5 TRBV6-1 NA CASSRAGSGQPQHF TGTGCCTCCTCCAGGGCAGGGTCCGGACAGCCCCAGCATTTT
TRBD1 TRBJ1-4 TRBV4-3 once CASSLGGQQNEKLFF TGCGCCAGCAGTCTTGGGGGACAGCAAAATGAAAAACTGTTTTTT
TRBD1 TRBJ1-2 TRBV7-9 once CASSWWTGPGYTF TGTGCCAGCAGCTGGTGGACAGGGCCTGGCTACACCTTC
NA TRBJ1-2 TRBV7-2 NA CASSRRLGQPDYGYTF TGTGCCAGCAGTCGGCGACTCGGACAGCCGGACTATGGCTACACCTTC
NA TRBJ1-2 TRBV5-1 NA CASSLGVNYGYTF TGCGCCAGCAGCTTAGGGGTCAACTATGGCTACACCTTC
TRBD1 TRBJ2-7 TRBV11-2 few CASSPGTGVGEQYF TGTGCCAGCAGCCCCGGGACAGGGGTGGGGGAGCAGTACTTC
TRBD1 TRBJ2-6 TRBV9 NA CASSVKGAAGANVLTF TGTGCCAGCAGCGTTAAGGGGGCAGCTGGGGCCAACGTCCTGACTTTC
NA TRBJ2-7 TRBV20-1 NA CSASKREEQYF TGCAGTGCTAGCAAGAGGGAAGAGCAGTACTTC
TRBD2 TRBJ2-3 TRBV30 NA CAWSGLAGGWDTQYF TGTGCCTGGAGTGGACTAGCGGGGGGCTGGGATACGCAGTATTTT
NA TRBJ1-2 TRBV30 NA CACFGRDYGYTF TGTGCCTGTTTTGGGAGGGACTATGGCTACACCTTC
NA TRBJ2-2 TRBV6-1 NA CASRNWGQTGELFF TGTGCCAGCAGGAACTGGGGGCAAACCGGGGAGCTGTTTTTT
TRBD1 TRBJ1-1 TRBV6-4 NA CASSQGTGANTEAFF TGTGCCAGCAGTCAAGGGACAGGGGCAAACACTGAAGCTTTCTTT
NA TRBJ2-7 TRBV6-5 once CASSYNYAHPYEQYF TGTGCCAGCAGTTACAACTACGCGCATCCTTACGAGCAGTACTTC
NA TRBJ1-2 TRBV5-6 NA CASSLGYGYTF TGTGCCAGCAGCTTGGGCTATGGCTACACCTTC
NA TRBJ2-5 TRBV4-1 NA CASSQVQGLETQYF TGCGCCAGCAGCCAAGTGCAGGGGTTGGAGACCCAGTACTTC
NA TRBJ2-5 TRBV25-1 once CASRSTTVGTQYF TGTGCCAGCAGATCCACTACCGTCGGGACCCAGTACTTC
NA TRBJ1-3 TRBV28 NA CASSLSFGPLSGNTIYF TGTGCCAGCAGTTTATCCTTCGGGCCGCTCTCTGGAAACACCATATATTTT
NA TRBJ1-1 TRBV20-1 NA CSARPGGEAFF TGCAGTGCCCGACCTGGGGGGGAAGCTTTCTTT
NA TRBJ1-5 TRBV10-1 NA CASSRQEYGPQHF TGCGCCAGCAGTCGACAGGAATATGGGCCCCAGCATTTT
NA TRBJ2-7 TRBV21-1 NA CASSKERRGWHEQYF TGTGCCAGCAGCAAAGAGAGGAGGGGGTGGCACGAGCAGTACTTC
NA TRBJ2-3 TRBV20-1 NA CSANGRDTQYF TGCAGTGCTAACGGGCGAGATACGCAGTATTTT
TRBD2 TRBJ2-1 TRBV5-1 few CASSRGTSGGSSYNEQFF TGCGCCAGCAGCCGAGGGACTAGCGGGGGTTCCTCCTACAATGAGCAGTTCTTC
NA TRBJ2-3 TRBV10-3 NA CAISESGGALKDTQYF TGTGCCATCAGTGAGTCTGGTGGGGCGCTTAAGGATACGCAGTATTTT
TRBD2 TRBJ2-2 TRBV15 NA CATSRELAGANTGELFF TGTGCCACCAGCAGAGAACTAGCGGGCGCGAACACCGGGGAGCTGTTTTTT
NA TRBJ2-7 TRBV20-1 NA CSGSISYEQYF TGCAGTGGCTCAATTTCCTACGAGCAGTACTTC
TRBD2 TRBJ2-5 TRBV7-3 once CASSLIAGTSGRYQETQYF TGTGCCAGCAGCTTAATTGCGGGGACTAGCGGGCGATACCAAGAGACCCAGTACTTC
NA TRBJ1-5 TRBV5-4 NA CATTRGGDNQPQHF TGTGCCACAACCAGGGGAGGGGACAATCAGCCCCAGCATTTT
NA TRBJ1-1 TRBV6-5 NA CASSYSSVGTEAFF TGTGCCAGCAGTTACTCGAGCGTAGGGACTGAAGCTTTCTTT
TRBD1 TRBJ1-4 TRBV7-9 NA CASSYEWTGPNEKLFF TGTGCCAGCAGCTACGAGTGGACAGGGCCGAATGAAAAACTGTTTTTT
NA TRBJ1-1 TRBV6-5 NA CASSYSGGNTEAFF TGTGCCAGCAGTTACTCGGGCGGAAACACTGAAGCTTTCTTT
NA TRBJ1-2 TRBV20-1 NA CSAHQGYGYTF TGCAGTGCTCACCAGGGGTATGGCTACACCTTC
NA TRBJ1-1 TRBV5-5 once CASSLDLGTEAFF TGTGCCAGCAGCTTGGATCTGGGGACTGAAGCTTTCTTT
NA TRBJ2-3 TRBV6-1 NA CASRDSLNTDTQYF TGTGCCAGCAGGGACAGTTTAAATACAGATACGCAGTATTTT
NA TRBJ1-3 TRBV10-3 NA CAISESIGQGTGNTIYF TGTGCCATCAGTGAGTCGATTGGGCAGGGAACGGGAAACACCATATATTTT
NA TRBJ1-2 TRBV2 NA CASRPQGLEGYTF TGTGCCAGCAGACCCCAGGGTTTGGAGGGCTACACCTTC
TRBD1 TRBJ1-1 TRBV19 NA CASSSGQGATEAFF TGTGCCAGTAGTTCGGGACAGGGGGCTACTGAAGCTTTCTTT
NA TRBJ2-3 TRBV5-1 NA CASSHPRGGQASDTQYF TGCGCCAGCAGCCACCCTCGGGGGGGACAGGCGTCAGATACGCAGTATTTT
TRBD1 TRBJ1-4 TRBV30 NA CALAKGGQGTNEKLFF TGTGCCTTGGCAAAAGGGGGACAGGGAACTAATGAAAAACTGTTTTTT
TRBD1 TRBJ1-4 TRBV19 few CASSQGARTNEKLFF TGTGCCAGTAGTCAGGGGGCGCGGACTAATGAAAAACTGTTTTTT
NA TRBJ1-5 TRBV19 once CATQIQGNQPQHF TGTGCCACTCAGATCCAGGGCAATCAGCCCCAGCATTTT
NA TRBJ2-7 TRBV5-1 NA CASSPEGTVSYEQYF TGCGCCAGCAGCCCAGAAGGGACGGTCTCCTACGAGCAGTACTTC